The 13 T cell receptor beta chains below were found in one sample sequenced in a study of T-cell memory formation after mild COVID-19. TCRdb ran MiXCR on the 5' RACE reads and lists one entry per CDR3 protein. The data hold 250,000 to 350,000 distinct CDR3 sequences, with more than 15% observed a single time. The sample was PBMCs or a T cell subset sorted from them (not recorded which). The receptors stem from a man aged 18 to 35 who had mild COVID-19 (a few samples of this study predate the infection). Cell type and time point are not known.

This clonotype turned up a few times. V and J are TRBV4-3 and TRBJ1-1, with D unclear. The V end was cut by 0 bases, the J end by 3 bases, with 5 bases between. CDR3 length: 13 residues. Per the germline V gene, CDR1 is LGHNA and CDR2 is YSLEER. DNA of the CDR3: TGCGCCAGCAGCCAAGAGCGGTACACTGAAGCTTTCTTT. Translation: CASSQERYTEAFF.

In this sample, this clonotype turned up a few times. The gene calls are TRBV6-5 and TRBJ1-6; D is undetermined. CDR3 length equals 17 residues. The V gene's germline CDR1 is MNHEY and CDR2 SVGAGI. The ends were cut back, 6 bases at V and 1 base at J, with 16 bases in the middle. In DNA, the CDR3 is TGTGCCAGCAGGCCCAAACCCGGAGTATCCTATAATTCACCCCTCCACTTT. This codes for CASRPKPGVSYNSPLHF.

This clonotype was observed at least ten times. This chain connects TRBV4-1 to TRBJ1-5; D not resolved. The V and J ends lost 5 bases and 5 bases respectively, with 16 bases between them. This CDR3 has 15 amino acids. Germline values: CDR1 MGHRA, CDR2 YSYEKL. CDR3 sequence reads: CASSYQGGRDQPQHF. Written as DNA, the CDR3 is TGCGCCAGCAGCTATCAAGGAGGGAGGGATCAGCCCCAGCATTTT.

This clonotype was observed a handful of times. The chain has TRBV5-1 and TRBJ2-3; D is possibly TRBD2 (7 bases). The ends were cut back, 0 bases at V and 7 bases at J, with 18 bases in the middle. The CDR3 loop spans 16 amino acids. Germline loops: CDR1 SGHRS, CDR2 YFSETQ. The chain's CDR3 is CASSLGVGGPLNTQYF. The CDR3 nucleotides read TGCGCCAGCAGCTTGGGAGTCGGGGGGCCTCTTAATACGCAGTATTTT.

This clonotype came up a few times. This sequence joins TRBV27 and TRBJ1-5, with TRBD1 identical over 9 bases. Losses at the gene ends were 6 bases for V and 7 bases for J; bases not matched to a gene: 7. The V gene's germline CDR1 is MNHEY and CDR2 SMNVEV (reference sequence). The CDR3 totals 14 residues. CDR3 amino acids: CASSDTGGRQPQHF. As DNA, the CDR3 is TGTGCCAGCAGCGATACAGGGGGCAGGCAGCCCCAGCATTTT.

This clonotype was seen repeatedly, ten times or more. The J gene is TRBJ2-1, the V gene TRBV6-5, with D unresolved. Germline CDR1 and CDR2: MNHEY and SVGAGI. The CDR3 has 13 residues. The germline V and J ends were trimmed by 6 bases and 0 bases, with 6 bases remaining between them. The CDR3 spells CASRWGSYNEQFF. In nucleotides, the CDR3 is TGTGCCAGCAGATGGGGCTCCTACAATGAGCAGTTCTTC.

The V call is TRBV5-1, the J call TRBJ1-6, with 10 bases aligning to TRBD1. V shed 5 bases and J 0 bases; nucleotides not matched to a gene: 8. The CDR3 contains 18 residues. Looked up from germline, CDR1 is SGHRS and CDR2 is YFSETQ. The CDR3 bases are TGCGCCAGCAGTTACCGGGACAGGGGTTCCTCCTATAATTCACCCCTCCACTTT. This translates into CASSYRDRGSSYNSPLHF.

The chain combines TRBV5-6 with TRBJ2-5; D gene uncertain. Trimming cost V 0 bases and J 7 bases, with 10 bases left between them. This CDR3 is built from 13 residues. Per germline, CDR1 SGHDT and CDR2 YYEEEE. The DNA of the CDR3 is TGTGCCAGCAGCTTGGAGGTCACCAGGACCCAGTACTTC. This sequence encodes CASSLEVTRTQYF. The complete variable domain, with remaining parts taken from reference TRBV5-6 and TRBJ2-5, reads DAGVTQSPTHLIKTRGQQVTLRCSPKSGHDTVSWYQQALGQGPQFIFQYYEEEERQRGNFPDRFSGHQFPNYSSELNVNALLLGDSALYLCASSLEVTRTQYFGPGTRLLVL.

This clonotype was detected only a few times. The CDR3 nucleotides are TGCAGTGTCGAAAGACAGGGTAGTCAGCCCCAGCATTTT. This sequence encodes CSVERQGSQPQHF. The chain joins TRBV20-1 to TRBJ1-5; 7 nucleotides align to TRBD1. The CDR3 loop spans 13 amino acids. Germline trimming cut 7 bases from V and 6 bases from J; bases unmatched to any gene: 9. Germline assignment: CDR1 DFQATT and CDR2 SNEGSKA (reference sequence).

The chain carries TRBV2 and TRBJ2-7; TRBD2 is a possible D gene (6 bases). Germline loops: CDR1 SNHLY, CDR2 FYNNEI. The CDR3 contains 13 residues. V dropped 6 bases and J dropped 2 bases, with 11 bases sitting between them. The CDR3 region has the DNA TGTGCCAGCAGGGAGGGACGAGCCTACGAGCAGTACTTC. It is translated as CASREGRAYEQYF.

The chain is built from TRBV7-9 and TRBJ1-1, with 10 nucleotides matching TRBD1. Germline trimming cut 5 bases from V and 7 bases from J; bases unmatched to any gene: 7. CDR1 and CDR2 (germline): SEHNR, FQNEAQ (reference sequence). This CDR3 has 14 amino acids. CDR3 nucleotide sequence: TGTGCCAGCAGCCTCCGACAGGGGGCTGTTGAAGCTTTCTTT. Protein product: CASSLRQGAVEAFF.

V and J are TRBV7-8 and TRBJ2-3, with TRBD2 matching 11 bases. This CDR3 has 15 residues. V was clipped by 3 bases and J by 5 bases; unmatched bases: 4. Germline assignment: CDR1 SGHVS and CDR2 FQNEAQ. CDR3 amino acids: CASSFSGGAIDTQYF. The CDR3 DNA follows: TGTGCCAGCAGCTTTAGCGGGGGGGCGATAGATACGCAGTATTTT.

This clonotype was detected a few times. The chain joins TRBV6-2 or TRBV6-3 to TRBJ2-7; D not resolved. V lost 11 bases, J lost 7 bases, and 21 bases lay in between. The CDR3 is 13 residues long. Germline loops: CDR1 MNHEY, CDR2 SVGEGT. For the CDR3, the DNA is TGTGCCCCCATAACGCCCCCCGGTCGGGAGCAGTACGTC. Translation: CAPITPPGREQYV.